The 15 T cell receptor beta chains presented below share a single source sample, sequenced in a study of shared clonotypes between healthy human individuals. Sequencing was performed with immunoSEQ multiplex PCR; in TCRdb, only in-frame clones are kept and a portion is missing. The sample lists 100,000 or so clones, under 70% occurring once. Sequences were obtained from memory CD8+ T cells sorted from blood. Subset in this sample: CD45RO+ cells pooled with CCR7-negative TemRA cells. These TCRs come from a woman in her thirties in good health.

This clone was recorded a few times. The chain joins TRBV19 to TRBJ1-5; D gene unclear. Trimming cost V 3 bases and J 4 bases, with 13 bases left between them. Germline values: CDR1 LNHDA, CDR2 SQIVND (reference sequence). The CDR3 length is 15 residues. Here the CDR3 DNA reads TGTGCCAGTAGTATCTTTCTAGGAGTAAATCAGCCCCAGCATTTT. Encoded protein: CASSIFLGVNQPQHF.

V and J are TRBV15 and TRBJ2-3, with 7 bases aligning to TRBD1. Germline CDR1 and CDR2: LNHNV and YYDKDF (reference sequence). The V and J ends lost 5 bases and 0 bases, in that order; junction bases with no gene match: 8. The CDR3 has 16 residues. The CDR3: CATSGGQNPSTDTQYF. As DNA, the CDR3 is TGTGCCACCAGCGGGGGACAGAACCCTAGCACAGATACGCAGTATTTT.

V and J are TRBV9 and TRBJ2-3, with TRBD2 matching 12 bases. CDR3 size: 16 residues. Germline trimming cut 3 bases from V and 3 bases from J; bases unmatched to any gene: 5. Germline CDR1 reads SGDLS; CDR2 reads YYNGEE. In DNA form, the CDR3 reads TGTGCCAGCAGCGCGCAACTAGCGGGAGGAACAGATACGCAGTATTTT. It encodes CASSAQLAGGTDTQYF.

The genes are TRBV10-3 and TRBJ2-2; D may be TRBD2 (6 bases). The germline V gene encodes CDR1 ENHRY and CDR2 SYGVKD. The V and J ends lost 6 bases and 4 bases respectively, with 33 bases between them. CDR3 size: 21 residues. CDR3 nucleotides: TGTGCCATCAGCGCATCGGTTGCGGGACTGTTCCCCAACGATGGCACCGGGGAGCTGTTTTTT. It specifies CAISASVAGLFPNDGTGELFF.

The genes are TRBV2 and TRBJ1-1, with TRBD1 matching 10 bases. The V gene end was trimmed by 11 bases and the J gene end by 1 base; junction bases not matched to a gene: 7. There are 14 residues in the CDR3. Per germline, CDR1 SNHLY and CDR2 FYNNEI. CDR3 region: CAQDRGQRNTEAFF. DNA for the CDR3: TGTGCCCAAGACAGGGGGCAAAGGAACACTGAAGCTTTCTTT.

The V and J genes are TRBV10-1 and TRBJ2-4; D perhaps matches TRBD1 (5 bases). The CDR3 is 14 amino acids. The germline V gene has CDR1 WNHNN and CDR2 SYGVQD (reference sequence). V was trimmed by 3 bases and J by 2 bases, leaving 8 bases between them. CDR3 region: CASSEGDTKNIQYF. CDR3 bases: TGCGCCAGCAGTGAAGGGGATACCAAAAACATTCAGTACTTC.

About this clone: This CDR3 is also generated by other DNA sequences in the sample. The CDR3 DNA is TGTGCCAGCAGTTTTGGGGGTGAAGAGACCCAGTACTTC. The encoded protein is CASSFGGEETQYF. The chain employs TRBV28 and TRBJ2-5; D is perhaps TRBD1 or TRBD2 (5 bases each). V gave up 3 bases and J gave up 3 bases, with 8 bases separating them. The germline V gene has CDR1 MDHEN and CDR2 SYDVKM. CDR3 size: 13 residues. The complete variable domain, with remaining parts taken from reference TRBV28 and TRBJ2-5, reads DVKVTQSSRYLVKRTGEKVFLECVQDMDHENMFWYRQDPGLGLRLIYFSYDVKMKEKGDIPEGYSVSREKKERFSLILESASTNQTSMYLCASSFGGEETQYFGPGTRLLVL.

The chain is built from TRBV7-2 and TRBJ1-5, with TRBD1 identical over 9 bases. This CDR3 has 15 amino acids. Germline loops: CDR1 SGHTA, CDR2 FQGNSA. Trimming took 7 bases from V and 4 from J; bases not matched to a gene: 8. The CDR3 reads CASNGQGSVNQPQHF. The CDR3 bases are TGTGCCAGCAACGGACAGGGGTCCGTAAATCAGCCCCAGCATTTT. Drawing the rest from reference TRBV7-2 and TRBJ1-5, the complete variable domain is GAGVSQSPSNKVTEKGKDVELRCDPISGHTALYWYRQSLGQGLEFLIYFQGNSAPDKSGLPSDRFSAERTGGSVSTLTIQRTQQEDSAVYLCASNGQGSVNQPQHFGDGTRLSIL.

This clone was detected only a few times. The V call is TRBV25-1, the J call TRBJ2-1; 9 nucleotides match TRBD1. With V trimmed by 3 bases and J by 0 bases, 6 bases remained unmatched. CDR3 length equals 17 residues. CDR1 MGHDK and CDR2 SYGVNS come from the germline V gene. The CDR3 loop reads CASSDSGTGNSYNEQFF. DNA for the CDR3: TGTGCCAGCAGTGACTCCGGGACAGGGAACTCCTACAATGAGCAGTTCTTC. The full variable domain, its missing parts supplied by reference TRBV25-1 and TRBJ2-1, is EADIYQTPRYLVIGTGKKITLECSQTMGHDKMYWYQQDPGMELHLIHYSYGVNSTEKGDLSSESTVSRIRTEHFPLTLESARPSHTSQYLCASSDSGTGNSYNEQFFGPGTRLTVL.

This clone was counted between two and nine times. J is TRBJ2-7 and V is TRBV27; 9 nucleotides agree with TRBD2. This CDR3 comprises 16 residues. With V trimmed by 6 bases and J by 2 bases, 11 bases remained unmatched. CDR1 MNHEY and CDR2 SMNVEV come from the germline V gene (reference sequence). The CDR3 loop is CASSSGLAGWPYEQYF. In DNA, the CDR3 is TGTGCCAGCAGCTCCGGGCTAGCGGGATGGCCCTACGAGCAGTACTTC.

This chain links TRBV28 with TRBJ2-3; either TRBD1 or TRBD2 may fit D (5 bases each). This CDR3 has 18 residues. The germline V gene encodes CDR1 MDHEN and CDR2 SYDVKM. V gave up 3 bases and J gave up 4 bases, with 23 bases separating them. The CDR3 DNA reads TGTGCCAGCAGTTTCTGGGGGTGGGAACTCAAAGGGGCAGATACGCAGTATTTT. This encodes CASSFWGWELKGADTQYF.

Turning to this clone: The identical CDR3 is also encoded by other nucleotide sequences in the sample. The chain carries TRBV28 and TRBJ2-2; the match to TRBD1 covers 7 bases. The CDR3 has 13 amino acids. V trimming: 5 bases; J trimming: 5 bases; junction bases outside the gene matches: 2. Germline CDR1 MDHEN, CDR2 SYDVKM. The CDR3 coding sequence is TGTGCCAGCAGTCTCAGGGGGACCGGGGAGCTGTTTTTT. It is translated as CASSLRGTGELFF.

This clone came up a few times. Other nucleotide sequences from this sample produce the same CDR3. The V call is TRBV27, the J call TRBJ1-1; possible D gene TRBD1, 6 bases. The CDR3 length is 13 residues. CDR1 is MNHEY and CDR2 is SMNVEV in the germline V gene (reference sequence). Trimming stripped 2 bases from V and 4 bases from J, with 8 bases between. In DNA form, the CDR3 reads TGTGCCAGCAGTTTAGGGGGCGGCACTGAAGCTTTCTTT. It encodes CASSLGGGTEAFF.

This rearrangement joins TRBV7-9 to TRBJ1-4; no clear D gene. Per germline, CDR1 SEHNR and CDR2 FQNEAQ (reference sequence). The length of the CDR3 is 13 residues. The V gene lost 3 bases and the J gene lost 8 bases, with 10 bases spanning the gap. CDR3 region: CASSFGRYEKLFF. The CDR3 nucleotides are TGTGCCAGCAGCTTTGGACGGTACGAAAAACTGTTTTTT. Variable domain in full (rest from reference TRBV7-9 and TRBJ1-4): DTGVSQNPRHKITKRGQNVTFRCDPISEHNRLYWYRQTLGQGPEFLTYFQNEAQLEKSRLLSDRFSAERPKGSFSTLEIQRTEQGDSAMYLCASSFGRYEKLFFGSGTQLSVL.

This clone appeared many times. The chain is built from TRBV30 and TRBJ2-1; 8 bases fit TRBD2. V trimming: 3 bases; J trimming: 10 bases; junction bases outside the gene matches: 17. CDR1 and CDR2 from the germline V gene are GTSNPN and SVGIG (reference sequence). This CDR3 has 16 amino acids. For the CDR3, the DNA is TGTGCCTGGAGAGGGAAGGGGCTAGCGGGTATTGGGGAGCAGTTCTTC. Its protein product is CAWRGKGLAGIGEQFF.